The entry below gives a single TCR beta chain sequence along with its context. Sequenced by immunoSEQ multiplex PCR; TCRdb stores in-frame clones only, minus some. The sample lists more than 90,000 clones, approximately 95% seen once, with around 0.4% in the top ten. The data were taken from a study of technical replicates of blood from several donors. Trimming took 6 bases from V and 8 from J, leaving 13 bases between them. In germline, CDR1 is SGHTA, CDR2 FQGNSA. The CDR3 has 12 residues. The chain couples TRBV7-2 to TRBJ1-1; D unresolved. The sequence was obtained from a human donor in good health. The sequenced sample consisted of T cells isolated from PBMCs. CDR3 in amino acids: CASRHDVEEAFF. The CDR3 DNA sequence: TGTGCCAGCAGACACGACGTGGAGGAAGCTTTCTTT.